This TCR beta chain stems from a study of shared clonotypes between healthy human individuals. Study at large: Per-donor plates numbered three CD4 naive, three CD4 memory, two CD8 naive and one CD8 memory. Broader study findings: Investigators expected sequencing depth to affect clonotype sharing among donors. In a handful of donors, around 5% of naive CD4 clonotypes appeared in common.

Every subset's genomic DNA went evenly onto several immunoSEQ plates. Sequencing used immunoSEQ multiplex PCR; TCRdb keeps in-frame clones, though not all of them. The sample has some 2,500,000 clones; 80% to 95% are singletons. Points on this clone: The target antigen is unknown.

Looked up from germline, CDR1 is MDHEN and CDR2 is SYDVKM. V shed 6 bases, J shed 2 bases, and the junction held 4 bases outside the gene matches. The CDR3 is 14 residues long. This clonotype was obtained from a young man in good health. Some clones in this sample may be carry-over from other donors' samples. Input material: naive CD4+ T cells from PBMCs. Subset given: CD45RA+ positively selected. The chain carries TRBV28 and TRBJ2-3; the match to TRBD2 covers 8 bases. The CDR3 loop is CASRLAVVTDTQYF. The CDR3 DNA reads as TGTGCCAGCAGACTAGCGGTAGTCACAGATACGCAGTATTTT.